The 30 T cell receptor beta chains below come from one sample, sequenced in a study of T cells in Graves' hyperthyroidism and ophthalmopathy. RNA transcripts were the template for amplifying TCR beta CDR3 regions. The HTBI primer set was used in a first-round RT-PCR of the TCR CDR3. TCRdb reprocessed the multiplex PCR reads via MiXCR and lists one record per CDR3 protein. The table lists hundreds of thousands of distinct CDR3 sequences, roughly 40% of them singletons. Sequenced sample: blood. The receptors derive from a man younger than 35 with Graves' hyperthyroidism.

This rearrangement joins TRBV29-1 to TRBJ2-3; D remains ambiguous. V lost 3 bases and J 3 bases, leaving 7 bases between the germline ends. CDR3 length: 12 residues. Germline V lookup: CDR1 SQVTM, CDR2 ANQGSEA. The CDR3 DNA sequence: TGCAGCGTTGAGGATGGGACAGATACGCAGTATTTT. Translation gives CSVEDGTDTQYF.

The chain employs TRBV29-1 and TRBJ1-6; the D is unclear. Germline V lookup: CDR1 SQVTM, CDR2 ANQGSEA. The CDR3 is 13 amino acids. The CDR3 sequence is CSSVPGTYSPLHF. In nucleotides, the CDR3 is TGCAGTTCTGTCCCGGGTACTTATTCACCCCTCCACTTT.

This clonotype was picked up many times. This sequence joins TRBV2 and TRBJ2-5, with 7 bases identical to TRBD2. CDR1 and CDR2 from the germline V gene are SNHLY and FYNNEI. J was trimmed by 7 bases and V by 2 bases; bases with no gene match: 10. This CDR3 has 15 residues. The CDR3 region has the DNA TGTGCCAGCAGTGAACAGCGGGGAACCTTGGGGACCCAGTACTTC. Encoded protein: CASSEQRGTLGTQYF. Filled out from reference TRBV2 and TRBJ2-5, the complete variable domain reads EPEVTQTPSHQVTQMGQEVILRCVPISNHLYFYWYRQILGQKVEFLVSFYNNEISEKSEIFDDQFSVERPDGSNFTLKIRSTKLEDSAMYFCASSEQRGTLGTQYFGPGTRLLVL.

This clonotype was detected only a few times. CDR3 coding DNA: TGTGCCAGCAGCTCGACAGGGACCATGAACACTGAAGCTTTCTTT. Protein product: CASSSTGTMNTEAFF. The rearrangement links TRBV7-2 to TRBJ1-1; 7 nucleotides agree with TRBD1. Germline V lookup: CDR1 SGHTA, CDR2 FQGNSA. The length of the CDR3 is 15 residues. With V trimmed by 4 bases and J by 0 bases, 5 bases remained unmatched.

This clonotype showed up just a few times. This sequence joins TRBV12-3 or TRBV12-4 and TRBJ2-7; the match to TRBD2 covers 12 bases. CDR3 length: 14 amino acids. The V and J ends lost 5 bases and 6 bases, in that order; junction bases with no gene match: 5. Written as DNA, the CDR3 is TGTGCCAGCAGTACGACTAGCGGGAGTCCCGAGCAGTACTTC. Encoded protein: CASSTTSGSPEQYF.

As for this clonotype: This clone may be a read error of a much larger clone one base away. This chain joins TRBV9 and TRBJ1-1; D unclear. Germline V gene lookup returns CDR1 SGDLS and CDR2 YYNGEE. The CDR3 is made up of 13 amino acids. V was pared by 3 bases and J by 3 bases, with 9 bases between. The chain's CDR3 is CASSAQRDTEAFF. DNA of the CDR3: TGTGCCAGCAGCGCCCAGAGGGACACTGAAGCTTTCTTT.

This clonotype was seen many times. The chain's CDR3 is CASSYTRNQPQHF. The CDR3 DNA follows: TGTGCCAGTAGTTACACCAGGAATCAGCCCCAGCATTTT. V gene TRBV19 combines with J gene TRBJ1-5; D is ambiguous. The CDR3 sequence is 13 residues long. Germline V CDR1 and CDR2: LNHDA, SQIVND (reference sequence). Trimming left V 5 bases short and J 4 bases short, with 9 bases between.

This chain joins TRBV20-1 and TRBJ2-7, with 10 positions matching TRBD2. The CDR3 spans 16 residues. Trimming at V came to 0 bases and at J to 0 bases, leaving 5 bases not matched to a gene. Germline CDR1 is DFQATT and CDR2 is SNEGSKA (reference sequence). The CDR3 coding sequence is TGCAGTGCTAGAGAAGTGTCTAGCGGGAGCTCCTACGAGCAGTACTTC. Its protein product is CSAREVSSGSSYEQYF.

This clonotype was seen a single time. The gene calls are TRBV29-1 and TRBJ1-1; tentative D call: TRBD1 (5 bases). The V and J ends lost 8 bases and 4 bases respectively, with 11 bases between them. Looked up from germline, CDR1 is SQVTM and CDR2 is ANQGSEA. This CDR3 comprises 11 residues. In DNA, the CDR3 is TGCAGCTTGGCGGGGGGCACTGAAGCTTTCTTT. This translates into CSLAGGTEAFF.

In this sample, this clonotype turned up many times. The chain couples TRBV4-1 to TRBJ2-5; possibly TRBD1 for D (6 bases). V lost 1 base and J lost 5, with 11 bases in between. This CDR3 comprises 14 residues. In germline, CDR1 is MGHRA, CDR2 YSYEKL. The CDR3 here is CASSQGRGHETQYF. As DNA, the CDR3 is TGCGCCAGCAGCCAAGGCAGGGGACACGAGACCCAGTACTTC.

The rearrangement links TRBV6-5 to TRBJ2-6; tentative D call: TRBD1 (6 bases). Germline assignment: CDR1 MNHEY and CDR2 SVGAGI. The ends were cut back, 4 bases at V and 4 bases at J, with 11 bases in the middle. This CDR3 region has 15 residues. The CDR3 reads CASSFSGAGANVLTF. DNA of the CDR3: TGTGCCAGCAGTTTCTCAGGGGCCGGGGCCAACGTCCTGACTTTC.

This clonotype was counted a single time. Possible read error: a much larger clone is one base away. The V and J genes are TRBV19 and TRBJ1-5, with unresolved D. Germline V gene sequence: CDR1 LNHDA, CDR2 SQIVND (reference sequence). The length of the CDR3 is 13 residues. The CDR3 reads CASSYDFNQPRHF. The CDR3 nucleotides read TGTGCCAGTAGCTATGACTTTAACCAGCCCCGGCATTTT.

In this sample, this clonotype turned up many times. The CDR3 DNA is TGCAGCGTTACGGCAGGAGAATACGAGCAGTACTTC. It translates to CSVTAGEYEQYF. The chain combines TRBV29-1 with TRBJ2-7; D gene uncertain. Germline loops: CDR1 SQVTM, CDR2 ANQGSEA. CDR3 length equals 12 residues. V lost 5 bases and J 4 bases, leaving 12 bases between the germline ends.

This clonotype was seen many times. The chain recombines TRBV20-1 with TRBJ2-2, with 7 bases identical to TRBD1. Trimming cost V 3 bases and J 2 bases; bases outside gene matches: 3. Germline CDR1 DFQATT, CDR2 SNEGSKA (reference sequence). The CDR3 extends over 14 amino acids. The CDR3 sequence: CSASRDSNTGELFF. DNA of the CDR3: TGCAGTGCTAGCCGGGACAGCAACACCGGGGAGCTGTTTTTT.

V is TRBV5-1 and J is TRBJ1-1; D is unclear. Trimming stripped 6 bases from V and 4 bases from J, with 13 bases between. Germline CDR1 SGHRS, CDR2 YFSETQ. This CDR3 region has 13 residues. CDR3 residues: CASTAEFGTEAFF. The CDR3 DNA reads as TGCGCCAGCACCGCCGAGTTCGGCACTGAAGCTTTCTTT. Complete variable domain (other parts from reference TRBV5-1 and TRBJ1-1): KAGVTQTPRYLIKTRGQQVTLSCSPISGHRSVSWYQQTPGQGLQFLFEYFSETQRNKGNFPGRFSGRQFSNSRSEMNVSTLELGDSALYLCASTAEFGTEAFFGQGTRLTVV.

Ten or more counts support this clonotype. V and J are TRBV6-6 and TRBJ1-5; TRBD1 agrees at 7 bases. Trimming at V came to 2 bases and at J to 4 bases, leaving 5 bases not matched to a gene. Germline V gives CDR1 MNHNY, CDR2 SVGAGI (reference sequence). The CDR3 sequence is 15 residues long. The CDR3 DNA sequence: TGTGCCAGCAGTTACCAGGGGGTCGATAATCAGCCCCAGCATTTT. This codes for CASSYQGVDNQPQHF.

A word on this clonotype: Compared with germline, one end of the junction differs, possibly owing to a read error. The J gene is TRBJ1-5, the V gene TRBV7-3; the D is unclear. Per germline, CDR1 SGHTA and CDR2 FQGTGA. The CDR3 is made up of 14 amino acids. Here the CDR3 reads CASSDPGFNHPQHF. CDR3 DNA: TGTGCCAGCAGTGATCCAGGATTCAATCACCCCCAGCATTTT. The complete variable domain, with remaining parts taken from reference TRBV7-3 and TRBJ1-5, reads GAGVSQTPSNKVTEKGKYVELRCDPISGHTALYWYRQSLGQGPEFLIYFQGTGAADDSGLPNDRFFAVRPEGSVSTLKIQRTERGDSAVYLCASSDPGFNHPQHFGDGTRLSIL.

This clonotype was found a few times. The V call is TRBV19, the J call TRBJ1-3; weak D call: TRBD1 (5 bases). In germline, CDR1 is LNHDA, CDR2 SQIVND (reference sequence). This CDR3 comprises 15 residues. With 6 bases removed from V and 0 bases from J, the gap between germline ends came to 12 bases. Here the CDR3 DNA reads TGTGCCAGTAGGCTGGATGACAGCTCTGGAAACACCATATATTTT. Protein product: CASRLDDSSGNTIYF.

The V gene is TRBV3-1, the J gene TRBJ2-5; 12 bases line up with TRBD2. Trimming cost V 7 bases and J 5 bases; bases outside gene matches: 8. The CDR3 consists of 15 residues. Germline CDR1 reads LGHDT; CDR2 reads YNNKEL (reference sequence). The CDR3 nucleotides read TGTGCCAGCAACCCTAGCGGGGGGGCCAAGGAGACCCAGTACTTC. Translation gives CASNPSGGAKETQYF.

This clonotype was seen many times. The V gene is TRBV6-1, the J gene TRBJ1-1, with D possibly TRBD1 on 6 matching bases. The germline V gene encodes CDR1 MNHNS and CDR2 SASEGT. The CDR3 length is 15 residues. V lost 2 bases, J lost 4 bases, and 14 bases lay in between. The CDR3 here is CASSEWGAQGTEAFF. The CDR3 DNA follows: TGTGCCAGCAGTGAATGGGGGGCACAGGGCACTGAAGCTTTCTTT.

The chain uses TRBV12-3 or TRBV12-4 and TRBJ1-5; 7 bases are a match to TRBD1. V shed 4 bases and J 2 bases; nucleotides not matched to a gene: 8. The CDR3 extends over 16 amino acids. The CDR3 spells CASSSAAGGGNQPQHF. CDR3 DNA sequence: TGTGCCAGCAGTTCCGCGGCAGGGGGTGGCAATCAGCCCCAGCATTTT.

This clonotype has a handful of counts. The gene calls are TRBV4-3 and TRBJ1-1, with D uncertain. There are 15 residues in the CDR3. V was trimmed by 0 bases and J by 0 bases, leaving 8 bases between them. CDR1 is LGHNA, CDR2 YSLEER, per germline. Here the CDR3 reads CASSQEAGMNTEAFF. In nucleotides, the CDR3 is TGCGCCAGCAGCCAAGAGGCAGGCATGAACACTGAAGCTTTCTTT.

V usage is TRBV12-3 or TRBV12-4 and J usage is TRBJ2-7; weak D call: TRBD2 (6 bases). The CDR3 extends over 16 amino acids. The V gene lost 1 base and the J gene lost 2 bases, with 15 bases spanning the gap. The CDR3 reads CASSLGGSGFPYEQYF. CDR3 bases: TGTGCCAGCAGTTTAGGGGGTAGCGGTTTTCCCTACGAGCAGTACTTC.

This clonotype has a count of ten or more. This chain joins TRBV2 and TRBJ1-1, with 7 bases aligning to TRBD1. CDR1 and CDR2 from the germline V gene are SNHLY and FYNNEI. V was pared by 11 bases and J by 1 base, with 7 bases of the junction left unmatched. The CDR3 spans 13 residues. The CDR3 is CACHRGKNTEAFF. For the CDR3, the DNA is TGTGCCTGCCACAGGGGTAAGAACACTGAAGCTTTCTTT. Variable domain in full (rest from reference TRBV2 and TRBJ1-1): EPEVTQTPSHQVTQMGQEVILRCVPISNHLYFYWYRQILGQKVEFLVSFYNNEISEKSEIFDDQFSVERPDGSNFTLKIRSTKLEDSAMYFCACHRGKNTEAFFGQGTRLTVV.

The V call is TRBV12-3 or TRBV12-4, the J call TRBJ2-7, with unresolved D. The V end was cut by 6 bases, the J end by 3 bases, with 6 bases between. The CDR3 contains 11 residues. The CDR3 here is CASRSHYEQYF. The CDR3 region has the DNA TGTGCCAGCAGGTCCCACTACGAGCAGTACTTC.

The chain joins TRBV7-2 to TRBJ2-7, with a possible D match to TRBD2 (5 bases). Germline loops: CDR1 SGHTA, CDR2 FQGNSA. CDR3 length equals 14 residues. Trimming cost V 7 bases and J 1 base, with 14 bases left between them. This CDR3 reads CASTILVGSYEQYF. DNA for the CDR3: TGTGCCAGCACCATACTAGTCGGTTCCTACGAGCAGTACTTC. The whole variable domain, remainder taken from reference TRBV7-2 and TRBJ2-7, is GAGVSQSPSNKVTEKGKDVELRCDPISGHTALYWYRQSLGQGLEFLIYFQGNSAPDKSGLPSDRFSAERTGGSVSTLTIQRTQQEDSAVYLCASTILVGSYEQYFGPGTRLTVT.

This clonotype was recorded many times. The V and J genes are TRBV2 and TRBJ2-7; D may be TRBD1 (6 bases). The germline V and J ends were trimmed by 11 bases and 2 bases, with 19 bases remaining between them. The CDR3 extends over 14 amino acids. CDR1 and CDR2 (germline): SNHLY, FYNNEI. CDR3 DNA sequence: TGTGCCGCCACGACCTCGACAGGAGCCTACGAGCAGTACTTC. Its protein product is CAATTSTGAYEQYF.

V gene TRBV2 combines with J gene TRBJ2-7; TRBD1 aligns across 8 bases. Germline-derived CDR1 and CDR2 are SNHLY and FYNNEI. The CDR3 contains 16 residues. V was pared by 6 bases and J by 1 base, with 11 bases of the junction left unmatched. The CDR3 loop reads CASRPPRTGISYEQYF. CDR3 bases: TGTGCCAGCAGACCCCCACGGACAGGGATTTCCTACGAGCAGTACTTC.

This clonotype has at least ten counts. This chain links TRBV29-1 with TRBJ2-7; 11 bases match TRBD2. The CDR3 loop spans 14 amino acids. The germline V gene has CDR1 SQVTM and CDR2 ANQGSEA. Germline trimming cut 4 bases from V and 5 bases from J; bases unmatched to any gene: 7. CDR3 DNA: TGCAGCGTTGCAACTAGCGGGAGCCGGGACGAGCAGTACTTC. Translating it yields CSVATSGSRDEQYF.

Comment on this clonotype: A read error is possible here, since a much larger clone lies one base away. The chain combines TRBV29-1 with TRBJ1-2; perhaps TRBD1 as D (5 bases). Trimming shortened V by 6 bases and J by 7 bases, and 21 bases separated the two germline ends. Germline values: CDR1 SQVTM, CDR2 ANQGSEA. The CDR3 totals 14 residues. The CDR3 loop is CSVGGDGAPGGYTF. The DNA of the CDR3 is TGCAGCGTCGGCGGGGATGGGGCTCCGGGTGGCTACACCTTC. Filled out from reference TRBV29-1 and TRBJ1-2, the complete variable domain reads SAVISQKPSRDICQRGTSLTIQCQVDSQVTMMFWYRQQPGQSLTLIATANQGSEATYESGFVIDKFPISRPNLTFSTLTVSNMSPEDSSIYLCSVGGDGAPGGYTFGSGTRLTVV.